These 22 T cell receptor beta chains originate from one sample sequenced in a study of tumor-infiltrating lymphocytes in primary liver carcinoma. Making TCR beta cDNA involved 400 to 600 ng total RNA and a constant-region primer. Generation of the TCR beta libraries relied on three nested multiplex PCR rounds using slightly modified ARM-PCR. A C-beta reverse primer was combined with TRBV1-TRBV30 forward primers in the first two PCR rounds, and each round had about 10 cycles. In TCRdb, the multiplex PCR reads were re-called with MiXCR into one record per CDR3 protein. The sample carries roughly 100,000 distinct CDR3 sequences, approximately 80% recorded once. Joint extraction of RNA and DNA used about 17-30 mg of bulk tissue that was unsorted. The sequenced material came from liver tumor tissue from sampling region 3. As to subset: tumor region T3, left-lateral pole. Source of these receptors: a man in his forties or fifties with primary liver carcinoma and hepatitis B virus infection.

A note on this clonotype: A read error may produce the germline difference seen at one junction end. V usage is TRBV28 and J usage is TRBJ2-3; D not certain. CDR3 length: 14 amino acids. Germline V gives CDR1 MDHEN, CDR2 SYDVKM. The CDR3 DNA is TGTGCCAACAGCATCCCCAGCAGGCCGGATACACAGTATTTT. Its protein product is CANSIPSRPDTQYF.

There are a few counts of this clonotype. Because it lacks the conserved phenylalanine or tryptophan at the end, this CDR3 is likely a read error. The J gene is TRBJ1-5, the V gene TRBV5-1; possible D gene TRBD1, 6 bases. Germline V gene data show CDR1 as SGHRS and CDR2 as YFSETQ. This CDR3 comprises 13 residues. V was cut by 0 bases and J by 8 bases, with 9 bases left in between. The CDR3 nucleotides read TGCGCCAGCAGCTTGGCACAGGGTAAGCCCCAGCATTAT. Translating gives CASSLAQGKPQHY.

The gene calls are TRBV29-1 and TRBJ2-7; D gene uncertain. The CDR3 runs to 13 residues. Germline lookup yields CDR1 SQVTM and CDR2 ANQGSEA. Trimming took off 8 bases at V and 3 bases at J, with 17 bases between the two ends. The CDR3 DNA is TGCAGCATCGATACAGTGTATGTCTACGAGCAGTACTTC. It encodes CSIDTVYVYEQYF.

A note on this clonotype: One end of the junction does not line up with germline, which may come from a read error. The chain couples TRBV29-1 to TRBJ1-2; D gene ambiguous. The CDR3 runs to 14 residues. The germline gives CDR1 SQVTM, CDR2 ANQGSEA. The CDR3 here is CSVEEGRRLYGYTF. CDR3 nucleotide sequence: TGCAGTGTTGAAGAGGGCCGCAGGTTATACGGCTACACCTTC.

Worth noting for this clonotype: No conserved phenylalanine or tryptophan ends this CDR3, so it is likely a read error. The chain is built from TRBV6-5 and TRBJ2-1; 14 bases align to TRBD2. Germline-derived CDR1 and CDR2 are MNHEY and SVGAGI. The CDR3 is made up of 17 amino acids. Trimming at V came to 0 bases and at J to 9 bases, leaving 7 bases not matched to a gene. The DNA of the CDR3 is TGTGCCAGCAGTTACTCCGGGACTAGCGGGAGAGGGATTGAGCAGTTCTAT. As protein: CASSYSGTSGRGIEQFY.

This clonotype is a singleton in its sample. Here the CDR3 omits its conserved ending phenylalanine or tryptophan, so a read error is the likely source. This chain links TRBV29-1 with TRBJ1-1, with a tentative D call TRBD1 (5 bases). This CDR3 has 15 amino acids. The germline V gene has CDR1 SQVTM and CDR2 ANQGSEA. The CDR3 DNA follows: TGCAGCGTTGAAGCGGGGAGGGGAATGAACACTGGAGCTTTCTAT. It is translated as CSVEAGRGMNTGAFY.

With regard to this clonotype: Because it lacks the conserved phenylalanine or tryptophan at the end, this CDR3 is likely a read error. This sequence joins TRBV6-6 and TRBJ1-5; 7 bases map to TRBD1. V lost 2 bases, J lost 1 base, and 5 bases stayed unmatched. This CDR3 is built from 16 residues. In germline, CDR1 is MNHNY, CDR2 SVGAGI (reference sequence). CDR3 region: CASSYGDRVSNQPQHV. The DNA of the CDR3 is TGTGCCAGCAGTTACGGTGACAGGGTGAGCAATCAGCCCCAGCATGTT.

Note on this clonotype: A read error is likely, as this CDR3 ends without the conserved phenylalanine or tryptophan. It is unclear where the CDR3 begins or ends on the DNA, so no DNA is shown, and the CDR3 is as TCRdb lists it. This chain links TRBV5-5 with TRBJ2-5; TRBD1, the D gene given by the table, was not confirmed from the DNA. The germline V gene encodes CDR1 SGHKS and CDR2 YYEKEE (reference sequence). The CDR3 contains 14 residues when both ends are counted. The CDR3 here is CASTWGGRGETHYS.

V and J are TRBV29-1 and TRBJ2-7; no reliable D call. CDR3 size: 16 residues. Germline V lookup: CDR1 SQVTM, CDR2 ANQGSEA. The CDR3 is CGAMTSETGTPYEQYF. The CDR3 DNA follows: TGCGGTGCCATGACATCTGAGACCGGCACTCCCTACGAGCAGTACTTC.

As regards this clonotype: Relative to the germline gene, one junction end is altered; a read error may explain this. The CDR3 region has the DNA TGCGCCAGCAGCTTGGGACTAGCGGGAGGCAGCACAGAAACGCAGTATTTT. As protein: CASSLGLAGGSTETQYF. J is TRBJ2-3 and V is TRBV5-1, with 13 bases fitting TRBD2. The germline gives CDR1 SGHRS, CDR2 YFSETQ. The CDR3 sequence is 17 residues long.

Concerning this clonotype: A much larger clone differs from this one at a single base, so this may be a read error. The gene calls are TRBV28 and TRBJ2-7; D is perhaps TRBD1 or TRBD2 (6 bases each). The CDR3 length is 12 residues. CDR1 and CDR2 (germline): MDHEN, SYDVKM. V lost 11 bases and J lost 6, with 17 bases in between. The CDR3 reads CAGPRGRTEQYF. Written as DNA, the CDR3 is TGTGCCGGCCCCCGGGGGCGCACCGAGCAGTACTTC.

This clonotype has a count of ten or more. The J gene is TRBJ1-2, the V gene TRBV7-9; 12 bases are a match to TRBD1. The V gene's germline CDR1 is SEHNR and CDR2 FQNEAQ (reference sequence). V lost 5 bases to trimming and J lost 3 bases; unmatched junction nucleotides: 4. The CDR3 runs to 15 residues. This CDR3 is CASSKGTGGDYGYTF. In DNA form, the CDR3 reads TGTGCCAGCAGCAAAGGGACAGGGGGCGACTATGGCTACACCTTC.

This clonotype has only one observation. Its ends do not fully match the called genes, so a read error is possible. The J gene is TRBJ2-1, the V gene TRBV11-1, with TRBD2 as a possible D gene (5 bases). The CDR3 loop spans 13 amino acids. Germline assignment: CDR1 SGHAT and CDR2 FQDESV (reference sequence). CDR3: CVSGPRRYNEQFF. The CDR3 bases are TGTGTCAGCGGCCCCCGGAGATATAATGAGCAGTTCTTC.

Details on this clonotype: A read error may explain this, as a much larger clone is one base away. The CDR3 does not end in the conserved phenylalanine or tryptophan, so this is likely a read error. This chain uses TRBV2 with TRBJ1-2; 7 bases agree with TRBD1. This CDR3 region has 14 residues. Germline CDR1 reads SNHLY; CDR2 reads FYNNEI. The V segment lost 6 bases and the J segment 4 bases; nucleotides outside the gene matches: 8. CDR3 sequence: CASSAPGGSYGYTI. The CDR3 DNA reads TGTGCCAGCAGCGCCCCAGGGGGAAGCTATGGCTACACCATC.

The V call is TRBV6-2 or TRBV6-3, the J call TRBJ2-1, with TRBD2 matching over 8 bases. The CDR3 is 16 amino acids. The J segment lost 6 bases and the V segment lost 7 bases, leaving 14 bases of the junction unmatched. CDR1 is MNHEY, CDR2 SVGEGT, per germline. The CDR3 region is CASTVTSAEHCNEQFF. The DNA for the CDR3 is TGTGCCAGCACTGTGACTAGCGCCGAGCACTGCAATGAGCAGTTCTTC.

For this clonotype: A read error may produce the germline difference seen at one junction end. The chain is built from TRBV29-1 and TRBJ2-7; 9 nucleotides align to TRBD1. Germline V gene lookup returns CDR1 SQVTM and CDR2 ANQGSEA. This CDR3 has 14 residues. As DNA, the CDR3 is TGCAGCGTAGAAGTTACAGGGGGCGAGAGCGAGCAGTACTTC. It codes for CSVEVTGGESEQYF.

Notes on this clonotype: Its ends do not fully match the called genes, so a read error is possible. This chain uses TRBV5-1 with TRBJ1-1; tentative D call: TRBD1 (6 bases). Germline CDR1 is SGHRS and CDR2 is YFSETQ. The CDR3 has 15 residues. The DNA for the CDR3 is TGCGCCAGCTGCGTAAACAGGGTGGCGGACACTGAAGTTTTCTTT. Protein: CASCVNRVADTEVFF.

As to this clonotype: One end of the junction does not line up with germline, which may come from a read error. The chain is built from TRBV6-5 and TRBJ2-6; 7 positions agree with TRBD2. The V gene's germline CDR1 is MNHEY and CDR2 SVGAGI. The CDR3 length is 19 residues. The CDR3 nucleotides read TGTGCCAGCAGTTCGTCCGGGATTAGCGGGTATTCTGGGGCCAACGTCGTGAGTTTC. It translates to CASSSSGISGYSGANVVSF.

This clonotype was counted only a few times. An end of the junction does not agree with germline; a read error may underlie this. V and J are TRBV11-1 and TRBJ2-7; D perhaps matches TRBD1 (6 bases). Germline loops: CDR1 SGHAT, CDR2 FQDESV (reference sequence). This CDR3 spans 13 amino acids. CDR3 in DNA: TGTGCCAGTAGGGGGAAGCTATCCTACGAGCAATACTTC. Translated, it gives CASRGKLSYEQYF.

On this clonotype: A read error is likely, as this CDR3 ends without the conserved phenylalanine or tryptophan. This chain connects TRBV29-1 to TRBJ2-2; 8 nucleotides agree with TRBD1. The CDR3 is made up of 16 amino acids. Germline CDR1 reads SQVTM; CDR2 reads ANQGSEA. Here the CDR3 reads CSVEGLDRVGTRELFI. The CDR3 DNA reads TGCAGCGTTGAAGGTTTGGACAGGGTGGGCACCCGGGAGCTGTTTATT.

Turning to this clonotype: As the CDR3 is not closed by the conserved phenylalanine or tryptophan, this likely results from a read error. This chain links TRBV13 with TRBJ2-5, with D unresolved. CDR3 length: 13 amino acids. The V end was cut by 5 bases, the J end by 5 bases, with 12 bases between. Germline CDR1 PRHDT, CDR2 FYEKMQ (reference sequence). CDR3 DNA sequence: TGTGCCAGCAGCACGACCTACACGGAGACCCAGTACATC. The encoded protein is CASSTTYTETQYI.

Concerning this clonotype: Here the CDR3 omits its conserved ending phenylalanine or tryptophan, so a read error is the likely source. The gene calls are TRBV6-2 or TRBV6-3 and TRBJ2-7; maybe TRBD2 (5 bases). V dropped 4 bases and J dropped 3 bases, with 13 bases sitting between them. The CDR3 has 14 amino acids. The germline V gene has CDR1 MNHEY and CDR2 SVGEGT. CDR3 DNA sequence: TGTGCCAGCAGTTCTTTGCTAGCCGACTACGAGCAGTACATC. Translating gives CASSSLLADYEQYI.